Shown below are 27 T cell receptor beta chains from a single sample sequenced in a study of shared clonotypes between healthy human individuals. Measured with immunoSEQ multiplex PCR; TCRdb has only the in-frame clones, and not every one. The table has about a million clones, approximately 80% seen once. Input material: memory CD4+ T cells sorted from blood. Subset here: CD45RA-negative fraction. The receptors stem from a man between 18 and 35 years old in good health.

The CDR3 loop reads CASSSPGGLAGELFF. The CDR3 coding sequence is TGCGCCAGCAGCAGTCCGGGGGGACTGGCCGGGGAGCTGTTTTTT. The chain recombines TRBV5-1 with TRBJ2-2; 7 bases align to TRBD2. Trimming at V came to 4 bases and at J to 6 bases, leaving 9 bases not matched to a gene. The germline V gene has CDR1 SGHRS and CDR2 YFSETQ. There are 15 residues in the CDR3.

CDR3 nucleotide sequence: TGTGCCAGCAGTCGGGGCAGGCCGGGTTCACCCCTCCACTTT. This gives the protein CASSRGRPGSPLHF. The chain links TRBV28 to TRBJ1-6, with TRBD1 as a possible D gene (5 bases). Trimming pared 5 bases from V and 9 bases from J, leaving 14 bases between. The CDR3 consists of 14 residues. Germline V gene data show CDR1 as MDHEN and CDR2 as SYDVKM.

The CDR3 DNA is TGTGCCAGTCATAGCGGGAACGGGATACACAATGAGCAGTTCTTC. The encoded protein is CASHSGNGIHNEQFF. V gene TRBV19 combines with J gene TRBJ2-1; 8 bases fit TRBD2. There are 15 residues in the CDR3. Unmatched junction bases numbered 11, after V lost 8 bases and J lost 5 bases. The V gene's germline CDR1 is LNHDA and CDR2 SQIVND (reference sequence).

This clone occurred once. V gene TRBV5-1 combines with J gene TRBJ1-5; D not resolved. Trimming pared 0 bases from V and 1 base from J, leaving 8 bases between. Germline V CDR1 and CDR2: SGHRS, YFSETQ. The CDR3 covers 15 residues. Written as DNA, the CDR3 is TGCGCCAGCAGCTTGGGGGTCGGGAGCAATCAGCCCCAGCATTTT. It yields the protein CASSLGVGSNQPQHF. The full variable domain, its missing parts supplied by reference TRBV5-1 and TRBJ1-5, is KAGVTQTPRYLIKTRGQQVTLSCSPISGHRSVSWYQQTPGQGLQFLFEYFSETQRNKGNFPGRFSGRQFSNSRSEMNVSTLELGDSALYLCASSLGVGSNQPQHFGDGTRLSIL.

The chain joins TRBV7-9 to TRBJ2-1, with 7 bases fitting TRBD1. The CDR3 runs 16 residues. Germline V CDR1 and CDR2: SEHNR, FQNEAQ (reference sequence). V shed 2 bases, J shed 4 bases, and the junction held 8 bases outside the gene matches. The CDR3 spells CASSLRGTATYNEQFF. Here the CDR3 DNA reads TGTGCCAGCAGCTTAAGGGGGACAGCTACTTACAATGAGCAGTTCTTC.

A remark on this clone: Other DNA sequences of this sample code for an identical CDR3. This chain joins TRBV18 and TRBJ1-2; TRBD1 is a possible D gene (5 bases). The V end lost 1 base, the J end lost 6 bases, and 9 bases lay between the germline ends. The CDR3 length is 13 residues. CDR1 and CDR2 from the germline V gene are KGHSH and LQKENI. CDR3 in DNA: TGTGCCAGCTCACCACGGGGAGGGGATGGCTACACCTTC. Protein: CASSPRGGDGYTF.

V is TRBV2 and J is TRBJ2-5, with D unresolved. V lost 6 bases to trimming and J lost 0 bases, with 8 bases between them. This CDR3 has 13 residues. The germline V gene has CDR1 SNHLY and CDR2 FYNNEI. As DNA, the CDR3 is TGTGCCAGCAGGCGGACGTACCAAGAGACCCAGTACTTC. Protein sequence: CASRRTYQETQYF.

This clone appeared once. The rearrangement joins TRBV5-1 to TRBJ2-5; 10 positions agree with TRBD2. The V gene end was trimmed by 2 bases and the J gene end by 5 bases; junction bases not matched to a gene: 6. Per the germline V gene, CDR1 is SGHRS and CDR2 is YFSETQ. The CDR3 consists of 15 residues. The CDR3 is CASSLTSGVGETQYF. The DNA of the CDR3 is TGCGCCAGCAGCTTAACTAGCGGGGTTGGCGAGACCCAGTACTTC.

The rearrangement uses TRBV5-1 and TRBJ1-4; maybe TRBD1 (6 bases). The CDR3 extends over 14 amino acids. V lost 4 bases to trimming and J lost 8 bases, with 15 bases between them. Germline CDR1 reads SGHRS; CDR2 reads YFSETQ. Here the CDR3 reads CASSPTGAREKLFF. CDR3 in DNA: TGCGCCAGCAGCCCCACGGGGGCACGAGAAAAACTGTTTTTT.

The rearrangement uses TRBV10-2 and TRBJ1-6, with D possibly matching TRBD1 (5 bases). V was shortened by 3 bases and J by 10 bases, with 13 bases between the two germline ends. The germline gives CDR1 WSHSY, CDR2 SAAADI. This CDR3 is built from 14 residues. The CDR3 here is CASSEQVVGSPLHF. The CDR3 nucleotides are TGCGCCAGCAGTGAACAGGTAGTCGGGTCACCCCTCCACTTT.

V usage is TRBV9 and J usage is TRBJ1-4; a weak D match, TRBD1 (5 bases). V dropped 4 bases and J dropped 13 bases, with 20 bases sitting between them. CDR1 is SGDLS, CDR2 YYNGEE, per germline. The CDR3 consists of 14 residues. The CDR3 DNA is TGTGCCAGCAGCCCCCCTGGGGGTGCACGTGGACTGTTTTTT. Residues: CASSPPGGARGLFF.

This clone has ten or more counts. The J gene is TRBJ2-3, the V gene TRBV5-4; TRBD1 is a possible D gene (6 bases). V lost 4 bases, J lost 2 bases, and 11 bases lay in between. CDR1 is SGHNT, CDR2 YYREEE, per germline (reference sequence). The CDR3 is 14 amino acids. This CDR3 reads CASSPGQLTDTQYF. As DNA, the CDR3 is TGTGCCAGCAGCCCTGGACAGCTCACAGATACGCAGTATTTT.

The genes are TRBV5-8 and TRBJ2-7; 8 nucleotides align to TRBD1. Per the germline V gene, CDR1 is SGHTS and CDR2 is YDEGEE. The ends lost 2 bases at V and 7 bases at J; junction bases unmatched: 8. This CDR3 contains 14 residues. The CDR3 protein is CASSFPPDRAEQYF. Written as DNA, the CDR3 is TGTGCCAGCAGCTTCCCACCGGACAGGGCGGAGCAGTACTTC.

V is TRBV7-9 and J is TRBJ2-7; D unclear. The CDR3 contains 14 residues. The V gene lost 1 base and the J gene lost 8 bases, with 15 bases spanning the gap. Germline lookup yields CDR1 SEHNR and CDR2 FQNEAQ (reference sequence). The CDR3 DNA sequence: TGTGCCAGCAGCTTAGGGCAGGAGAATACGAAGCAGTACTTC. Its protein product is CASSLGQENTKQYF.

This chain uses TRBV29-1 with TRBJ1-5; possibly TRBD1 for D (6 bases). This CDR3 is 14 amino acids long. CDR1 and CDR2 from the germline V gene are SQVTM and ANQGSEA. Trimming pared 4 bases from V and 4 bases from J, leaving 14 bases between. The CDR3 coding sequence is TGCAGCGTTGTCCTGGGGGGCGGGAATCAGCCCCAGCATTTT. Residues: CSVVLGGGNQPQHF.

The V and J genes are TRBV19 and TRBJ2-7; TRBD2 matches 14 bases. In germline, CDR1 is LNHDA, CDR2 SQIVND (reference sequence). Germline trimming cut 6 bases from V and 4 bases from J; bases unmatched to any gene: 26. This CDR3 contains 22 residues. The CDR3 region has the DNA TGTGCCAGTAGCCCAGATTGGGGTCAGGGATGGGGACTAGCGGGAGACCGGTACGAGCAGTACTTC. Translation: CASSPDWGQGWGLAGDRYEQYF. Full variable domain (missing parts from reference TRBV19 and TRBJ2-7): DGGITQSPKYLFRKEGQNVTLSCEQNLNHDAMYWYRQDPGQGLRLIYYSQIVNDFQKGDIAEGYSVSREKKESFPLTVTSAQKNPTAFYLCASSPDWGQGWGLAGDRYEQYFGPGTRLTVT.

Details on this clone: Likely a read error: the CDR3 ends without its conserved phenylalanine or tryptophan. The DNA is omitted, as the CDR3 cannot be located on it reliably, and the CDR3 follows TCRdb's listing. The genes are TRBV4-1 and TRBJ1-2. The CDR3 length is 11 residues, termini included. The germline V gene encodes CDR1 MGHRA and CDR2 YSYEKL. CDR3 amino acids: CASSQEPGPPV.

This clone has just one count. In DNA, the CDR3 is TGCGCCAGCAGCCAAGCCGGGACAGGTAGAGAGCAGTACTTC. This gives the protein CASSQAGTGREQYF. The chain links TRBV4-1 to TRBJ2-7; 8 bases match TRBD1. The CDR3 totals 14 residues. The V gene's germline CDR1 is MGHRA and CDR2 YSYEKL. V gave up 1 base and J gave up 7 bases; unmatched junction bases: 6.

The gene calls are TRBV7-9 and TRBJ2-2; D is possibly TRBD1 or TRBD2 (5 bases each). The CDR3 has 12 residues. With 8 bases removed from V and 7 bases from J, the gap between germline ends came to 11 bases. Germline V lookup: CDR1 SEHNR, CDR2 FQNEAQ (reference sequence). The CDR3 sequence: CASGRGFGELFF. In DNA form, the CDR3 reads TGTGCCAGCGGTCGGGGCTTCGGGGAGCTGTTTTTT.

This rearrangement joins TRBV7-2 to TRBJ1-4; a possible D gene is TRBD1 (5 bases). Trimming stripped 1 base from V and 8 bases from J, with 14 bases between. Germline CDR1 and CDR2: SGHTA and FQGNSA. The CDR3 extends over 15 amino acids. The CDR3 spells CASSLGREVWEKLFF. As DNA, the CDR3 is TGTGCCAGCAGCTTAGGCAGGGAGGTCTGGGAAAAACTGTTTTTT.

In the case of this clone: The same CDR3 also results from other DNA sequences found in this sample. V gene TRBV9 combines with J gene TRBJ2-3; no firm D call. The germline V gene encodes CDR1 SGDLS and CDR2 YYNGEE. The CDR3 loop spans 12 amino acids. V shed 0 bases and J shed 6 bases, with 5 bases lying between them. The CDR3 reads CASSVDRDTQYF. The DNA for the CDR3 is TGTGCCAGCAGCGTAGATCGGGATACGCAGTATTTT.

The chain links TRBV30 to TRBJ2-1; D remains unclear. Germline V gene sequence: CDR1 GTSNPN, CDR2 SVGIG (reference sequence). The CDR3 length is 12 residues. V dropped 1 base and J dropped 6 bases, with 7 bases sitting between them. The CDR3 protein is CAWSGLFNEQFF. The CDR3 nucleotides are TGTGCCTGGAGTGGTCTTTTCAATGAGCAGTTCTTC.

V usage is TRBV2 and J usage is TRBJ2-5, with D possibly called TRBD1 or TRBD2 (5 bases each). The CDR3 is 14 amino acids. Trimming took 4 bases from V and 7 from J, leaving 16 bases between them. Germline lookup yields CDR1 SNHLY and CDR2 FYNNEI. The CDR3 sequence: CASSAAGTVGTQYF. For the CDR3, the DNA is TGTGCCAGCAGTGCCGCCGGGACGGTGGGGACCCAGTACTTC.

Regarding this clone: Other DNA sequences in this specimen translate into the identical CDR3. This chain connects TRBV15 to TRBJ1-2, with TRBD1 matching 7 bases. Trimming cost V 5 bases and J 2 bases; bases outside gene matches: 2. This CDR3 is built from 13 residues. Germline V gene sequence: CDR1 LNHNV, CDR2 YYDKDF (reference sequence). The DNA for the CDR3 is TGTGCCACCAGCCCGGACAGGAACTATGGCTACACCTTC. This codes for CATSPDRNYGYTF.

This clone was observed once. The V gene is TRBV2, the J gene TRBJ1-6; D unclear. The CDR3 spans 14 residues. V lost 8 bases and J lost 10, with 18 bases in between. Germline V lookup: CDR1 SNHLY, CDR2 FYNNEI. DNA for the CDR3: TGTGCCAGCGGATCGACCGCCGTAGGGTCACCCCTCCACTTT. Translation: CASGSTAVGSPLHF.

The rearrangement uses TRBV10-2 and TRBJ2-7, with 12 bases matching TRBD2. Germline V gene sequence: CDR1 WSHSY, CDR2 SAAADI. With V trimmed by 6 bases and J by 4 bases, 1 base remained unmatched. The CDR3 has 13 amino acids. The CDR3 protein is CASRLAGGYEQYF. CDR3 sequence (DNA): TGCGCCAGCAGACTAGCGGGAGGATACGAGCAGTACTTC.

The genes are TRBV10-3 and TRBJ1-3; possibly TRBD1 for D (6 bases). V gave up 5 bases and J gave up 4 bases, with 21 bases separating them. This CDR3 region has 17 residues. CDR1 and CDR2 from the germline V gene are ENHRY and SYGVKD. Written as DNA, the CDR3 is TGTGCCATCAGTAACTTGCGGGGGGGCACTGGAGGAAACACCATATATTTT. Residues: CAISNLRGGTGGNTIYF.